This entry lists 4 T cell receptor beta chains sequenced from one sample in a study of cytomegalovirus exposure and HLA in healthy donors. In the PCR, 60 Vbeta and 13 Jbeta primers were used. The data were produced by immunoSEQ multiplex PCR, yet TCRdb's version contains in-frame clones alone and is incomplete. Of 130,000 or so clones in the sample, approximately 8.7% were seen once. Sequencing was performed on PBMCs. The receptors were gathered from a man aged 40-55 years in good health and CMV-seronegative.

J is TRBJ1-5 and V is TRBV28, with a weak D call TRBD1 (6 bases). CDR3 length: 16 amino acids. Trimming stripped 5 bases from V and 0 bases from J, with 14 bases between. CDR1 MDHEN and CDR2 SYDVKM come from the germline V gene. CDR3 amino acids: CASSPLTGHSNQPQHF. CDR3 bases: TGTGCCAGCAGTCCATTGACAGGACATAGCAATCAGCCCCAGCATTTT.

With regard to this clone: The same CDR3 arises from other DNA sequences in this sample as well. V gene TRBV19 combines with J gene TRBJ2-1; 7 bases are a match to TRBD1. V gave up 4 bases and J gave up 8 bases; unmatched junction bases: 5. The CDR3 length is 13 residues. The germline CDR1 and CDR2 sequences are LNHDA and SQIVND (reference sequence). The CDR3 region has the DNA TGTGCCAGTAGTAGACAGGGACGAGATGAGCAGTTCTTC. Translated, it gives CASSRQGRDEQFF.

This clone was observed a few times. The chain uses TRBV2 and TRBJ1-5; 8 bases agree with TRBD1. The ends lost 4 bases at V and 7 bases at J; junction bases unmatched: 3. CDR3 length: 13 residues. From germline, CDR1 is SNHLY and CDR2 FYNNEI. CDR3 sequence reads: CASSGDRMQPQHF. In DNA form, the CDR3 reads TGTGCCAGCAGTGGGGACAGGATGCAGCCCCAGCATTTT.

This rearrangement joins TRBV5-1 to TRBJ2-5; 11 nucleotides line up with TRBD2. The germline gives CDR1 SGHRS, CDR2 YFSETQ. V dropped 4 bases and J dropped 2; count of bases not matched to a gene: 10. This CDR3 has 17 amino acids. CDR3 residues: CASSPAPLAGEQETQYF. In DNA, the CDR3 is TGCGCCAGCAGCCCGGCCCCACTAGCGGGGGAACAAGAGACCCAGTACTTC.